This TCR beta chain was captured in a study of human T cells and chemical hapten exposure. TCRdb passed the RACE reads through MiXCR, listing each CDR3 protein once. The profile shows around 150,000 distinct CDR3 sequences, roughly 15% of them singletons. Study results and caveats: Expanded TCRs produced significantly more large CDR3 similarity clusters than controls did.

Time point noted: patch test 1, 2 weeks after DPC sensitization. The treatment was: therapeutic diphenylcyclopropenone sensitization with weekly scalp DPC. The authors' total RNA extraction used unfractionated whole blood. For this clonotype: Its specificity is unknown.

This CDR3 has 16 residues. Germline V gives CDR1 SGHNT, CDR2 YYREEE (reference sequence). V dropped 0 bases and J dropped 2 bases, with 13 bases sitting between them. The chain employs TRBV5-4 and TRBJ2-3, with unresolved D. This specimen consisted of whole blood, obtained in connection with sensitization to the hapten diphenylcyclopropenone (DPC). The receptor was derived from a young woman with alopecia areata. Some clones in this sample may be carry-over from other donors' samples. The CDR3, as DNA: TGTGCCAGCAGCTTGGATCTTAGTTTTGACACAGATACGCAGTATTTT. Translated: CASSLDLSFDTDTQYF.